Following are 27 T cell receptor beta chains from one sample sequenced in a study of shared clonotypes between healthy human individuals. The data were produced by immunoSEQ multiplex PCR, yet TCRdb's version contains in-frame clones alone and is incomplete. The data contain about 600,000 clones, nearly 98% of them seen just once; the ten biggest clones take up 0.3% to 0.35%. Terminally differentiated effector memory CD45RA+ cells were excluded from the naive CD8 cells, which were CD45RO-negative and positively selected for CCR7. Sequencing was carried out using naive CD8+ T cells sorted from blood. These receptors were obtained from a man aged 30-40 years in good health.

The rearrangement uses TRBV4-1 and TRBJ2-2; perhaps D is TRBD1 or TRBD2 (6 bases each). V shed 3 bases and J shed 1 base, with 12 bases lying between them. CDR3 size: 16 residues. CDR1 and CDR2 (germline): MGHRA, YSYEKL. The CDR3 sequence: CASSQLGGMNTGELFF. Here the CDR3 DNA reads TGCGCCAGCAGCCAGCTAGGGGGGATGAACACCGGGGAGCTGTTTTTT.

The chain uses TRBV2 and TRBJ2-7, with D tentatively TRBD1 (5 bases). This CDR3 is built from 14 residues. The germline gives CDR1 SNHLY, CDR2 FYNNEI. The V and J ends lost 3 bases and 3 bases respectively, with 12 bases between them. CDR3 amino acids: CASSEYRSGYEQYF. The CDR3 nucleotides read TGTGCCAGCAGTGAGTACAGGTCTGGCTACGAGCAGTACTTC.

J is TRBJ2-3 and V is TRBV28; 8 nucleotides match TRBD1. Germline loops: CDR1 MDHEN, CDR2 SYDVKM. This CDR3 is built from 16 residues. Trimming removed 6 bases from V and 5 bases from J; junction bases left unmatched: 13. CDR3 protein: CASSPSLGQGGDTQYF. DNA of the CDR3: TGTGCCAGCAGCCCAAGTCTAGGACAGGGAGGAGATACGCAGTATTTT.

The V and J genes are TRBV5-8 and TRBJ2-3, with 8 bases aligning to TRBD2. The CDR3 is 15 residues long. Germline CDR1 and CDR2: SGHTS and YDEGEE. Trimming removed 0 bases from V and 3 bases from J; junction bases left unmatched: 3. CDR3 residues: CASSLGTSFTDTQYF. The DNA of the CDR3 is TGTGCCAGCAGCTTGGGGACTAGCTTTACAGATACGCAGTATTTT.

The chain joins TRBV5-1 to TRBJ2-2, with 8 bases that match TRBD1. Looked up from germline, CDR1 is SGHRS and CDR2 is YFSETQ. Unmatched junction bases numbered 5, after V lost 4 bases and J lost 9 bases. This CDR3 spans 13 amino acids. The CDR3: CASSLTGGRELFF. In nucleotides, the CDR3 is TGCGCCAGCAGCCTTACAGGGGGTAGGGAGCTGTTTTTT. The full variable domain, rest sourced from reference TRBV5-1 and TRBJ2-2, is KAGVTQTPRYLIKTRGQQVTLSCSPISGHRSVSWYQQTPGQGLQFLFEYFSETQRNKGNFPGRFSGRQFSNSRSEMNVSTLELGDSALYLCASSLTGGRELFFGEGSRLTVL.

This sequence joins TRBV11-2 and TRBJ2-7, with 10 bases fitting TRBD1. After removal of 5 bases from V and 3 bases from J, the junction contained 10 bases not matched to a gene. The CDR3 totals 16 residues. Per the germline V gene, CDR1 is SGHAT and CDR2 is FQNNGV. Here the CDR3 DNA reads TGTGCCAGCAGCCCTTCCGGGACAGGGGATGACTACGAGCAGTACTTC. Amino acid sequence: CASSPSGTGDDYEQYF.

The chain employs TRBV29-1 and TRBJ2-7; a possible D gene is TRBD2 (6 bases). The V gene lost 4 bases and the J gene lost 0 bases, with 16 bases spanning the gap. CDR3 length: 15 residues. CDR1 and CDR2 from the germline V gene are SQVTM and ANQGSEA. CDR3 nucleotide sequence: TGCAGCGTTGTAATTGCGGGGCAAGCCTCCTACGAGCAGTACTTC. This codes for CSVVIAGQASYEQYF.

This chain joins TRBV5-1 and TRBJ2-7; weak D call: TRBD1 (6 bases). The CDR3 spans 16 residues. CDR1 and CDR2 (germline): SGHRS, YFSETQ. Trimming removed 0 bases from V and 3 bases from J, with 16 bases in between. The CDR3 DNA reads as TGCGCCAGCAGCTTGGAAGTGTATACAGGGAACTACGAGCAGTACTTC. Residues: CASSLEVYTGNYEQYF.

The rearrangement uses TRBV27 and TRBJ2-4, with a possible D match to TRBD2 (5 bases). With 3 bases removed from V and 8 bases from J, the gap between germline ends came to 11 bases. This CDR3 is built from 13 residues. Germline V gene lookup returns CDR1 MNHEY and CDR2 SMNVEV (reference sequence). Here the CDR3 DNA reads TGTGCCAGCAGTTTCGGTAGCGCGGACATTCAGTACTTC. Translated: CASSFGSADIQYF.

The chain links TRBV29-1 to TRBJ2-1, with 11 bases aligning to TRBD2. The CDR3 totals 17 residues. Trimming cost V 3 bases and J 0 bases; bases outside gene matches: 7. Germline assignment: CDR1 SQVTM and CDR2 ANQGSEA. CDR3 region: CSVDSGGTSGSYNEQFF. The CDR3 region has the DNA TGCAGCGTTGATTCGGGGGGGACTAGCGGCTCCTACAATGAGCAGTTCTTC.

The V and J genes are TRBV29-1 and TRBJ2-5, with no clear D. This CDR3 contains 14 residues. From germline, CDR1 is SQVTM and CDR2 ANQGSEA. V was cut by 4 bases and J by 1 base, with 13 bases left in between. CDR3 coding DNA: TGCAGCGTTGGGGCCAGGCGTTCCCAAGAGACCCAGTACTTC. The encoded protein is CSVGARRSQETQYF.

This clone was observed once. The chain links TRBV19 to TRBJ2-5, with 12 positions matching TRBD2. CDR3 length: 16 residues. After removal of 5 bases from V and 1 base from J, the junction contained 5 bases not matched to a gene. The V gene's germline CDR1 is LNHDA and CDR2 SQIVND (reference sequence). CDR3 coding DNA: TGTGCCAGTAGTCCTCCTAGCGGGAGGGCCCAAGAGACCCAGTACTTC. It is translated as CASSPPSGRAQETQYF.

The chain uses TRBV5-8 and TRBJ2-2; 8 bases are shared with TRBD2. V lost 4 bases to trimming and J lost 2 bases; unmatched junction nucleotides: 10. CDR3 length equals 17 residues. The V gene's germline CDR1 is SGHTS and CDR2 YDEGEE. DNA of the CDR3: TGTGCCAGCAGCCCAAGGGAGACTAGCGATAACACCGGGGAGCTGTTTTTT. Translating gives CASSPRETSDNTGELFF.

The chain combines TRBV27 with TRBJ1-1, with TRBD1 matching over 7 bases. V shed 7 bases, J shed 0 bases, and the junction held 2 bases outside the gene matches. Germline lookup yields CDR1 MNHEY and CDR2 SMNVEV (reference sequence). The CDR3 is 13 residues long. DNA of the CDR3: TGTGCCAGCAAGGACAGGTTGAACACTGAAGCTTTCTTT. Translation gives CASKDRLNTEAFF.

This chain links TRBV9 with TRBJ2-1, with D perhaps matching TRBD1 (6 bases). CDR1 and CDR2 from the germline V gene are SGDLS and YYNGEE. This CDR3 comprises 14 residues. V lost 3 bases to trimming and J lost 12 bases, with 19 bases between them. The CDR3 sequence: CASSDGPEGVAQFF. In nucleotides, the CDR3 is TGTGCCAGCAGCGATGGGCCCGAGGGGGTGGCGCAGTTCTTC.

The CDR3 bases are TGCGCCAGCAGCTCGGGACTAGGCTCCTACAATGAGCAGTTCTTC. It yields the protein CASSSGLGSYNEQFF. The chain couples TRBV5-1 to TRBJ2-1; 8 nucleotides align to TRBD2. The trim removed 3 bases at V and 0 bases at J, leaving 2 bases unmatched. This CDR3 is built from 15 residues. Germline V gives CDR1 SGHRS, CDR2 YFSETQ.

The rearrangement uses TRBV18 and TRBJ2-6, with D possibly called TRBD1 or TRBD2 (5 bases each). The V end lost 5 bases, the J end lost 2 bases, and 7 bases lay between the germline ends. Germline CDR1 reads KGHSH; CDR2 reads LQKENI. The CDR3 is 14 residues long. The chain's CDR3 is CASSSGPGANVLTF. CDR3 nucleotides: TGTGCCAGCTCATCGGGGCCTGGGGCCAACGTCCTGACTTTC.

The chain has TRBV5-4 and TRBJ2-5; 10 nucleotides agree with TRBD2. V was clipped by 1 base and J by 6 bases; unmatched bases: 6. CDR1 is SGHNT and CDR2 is YYREEE in the germline V gene (reference sequence). CDR3 size: 15 residues. In DNA, the CDR3 is TGTGCCAGCAGCTTGACTAGCGGGATTCAGCAGACCCAGTACTTC. It codes for CASSLTSGIQQTQYF.

The table lists this clone with a count of one. The chain joins TRBV18 to TRBJ2-7, with 7 bases lining up with TRBD1. This CDR3 is built from 13 residues. From germline, CDR1 is KGHSH and CDR2 LQKENI. Trimming removed 6 bases from V and 6 bases from J; junction bases left unmatched: 8. Here the CDR3 reads CASSLQGSGEQYF. CDR3 bases: TGTGCCAGCTCGCTACAGGGGAGCGGCGAGCAGTACTTC.

The V call is TRBV6-1, the J call TRBJ2-7; a possible D gene is TRBD1 (6 bases). Trimming cost V 7 bases and J 0 bases, with 10 bases left between them. The germline CDR1 and CDR2 sequences are MNHNS and SASEGT. This CDR3 comprises 13 residues. The DNA for the CDR3 is TGTGCCAGCAAAGAGGACAGCTCCTACGAGCAGTACTTC. Encoded protein: CASKEDSSYEQYF.

V and J are TRBV7-9 and TRBJ2-1; tentative D call: TRBD2 (6 bases). V was cut by 5 bases and J by 0 bases, with 14 bases left in between. The CDR3 covers 16 residues. Germline CDR1 and CDR2: SEHNR and FQNEAQ (reference sequence). This CDR3 reads CASSPRWGDSYNEQFF. CDR3 DNA sequence: TGTGCCAGCAGCCCACGATGGGGGGACTCCTACAATGAGCAGTTCTTC.

V and J are TRBV7-2 and TRBJ1-1, with no clear D. Germline V CDR1 and CDR2: SGHTA, FQGNSA. The CDR3 is 14 amino acids. The ends were cut back, 5 bases at V and 4 bases at J, with 14 bases in the middle. CDR3 loop: CASSPEGLGTEAFF. The CDR3 DNA reads as TGTGCCAGCAGCCCGGAGGGTCTCGGCACTGAAGCTTTCTTT.

The chain uses TRBV4-1 and TRBJ2-1, with D possibly being TRBD1 or TRBD2 (5 bases each). The CDR3 length is 15 residues. CDR1 MGHRA and CDR2 YSYEKL come from the germline V gene. V was trimmed by 1 base and J by 3 bases, leaving 10 bases between them. The CDR3 region has the DNA TGCGCCAGCAGCCAAGGGGGCGGGTACTACAATGAGCAGTTCTTC. This gives the protein CASSQGGGYYNEQFF.

The V and J genes are TRBV4-1 and TRBJ2-3; 8 bases map to TRBD2. The CDR3 totals 17 residues. The germline V gene encodes CDR1 MGHRA and CDR2 YSYEKL. V lost 1 base to trimming and J lost 0 bases; unmatched junction nucleotides: 6. CDR3 residues: CASSQAPTSESTDTQYF. Here the CDR3 DNA reads TGCGCCAGCAGCCAAGCGCCGACTAGCGAGAGCACAGATACGCAGTATTTT.

The chain's CDR3 is CSVSSDSLYEQYF. Written as DNA, the CDR3 is TGCAGCGTTTCGTCGGACAGTCTCTACGAGCAGTACTTC. The rearrangement links TRBV29-1 to TRBJ2-7; D may be TRBD1 (6 bases). Trimming removed 5 bases from V and 3 bases from J, with 14 bases in between. The CDR3 runs to 13 residues. CDR1 SQVTM and CDR2 ANQGSEA come from the germline V gene.

The count of this clone is one. V is TRBV11-2 and J is TRBJ2-7, with D hard to call. Trimming removed 1 base from V and 2 bases from J, with 6 bases in between. Germline CDR1 reads SGHAT; CDR2 reads FQNNGV. CDR3 length: 13 amino acids. The CDR3: CASSLAATYEQYF. CDR3 nucleotide sequence: TGTGCCAGCAGCTTAGCGGCTACCTACGAGCAGTACTTC. Supplemented by reference TRBV11-2 and TRBJ2-7, the full variable domain reads EAGVAQSPRYKIIEKRQSVAFWCNPISGHATLYWYQQILGQGPKLLIQFQNNGVVDDSQLPKDRFSAERLKGVDSTLKIQPAKLEDSAVYLCASSLAATYEQYFGPGTRLTVT.

The chain couples TRBV13 to TRBJ2-3; a weak D match, TRBD2 (6 bases). The germline gives CDR1 PRHDT, CDR2 FYEKMQ (reference sequence). The CDR3 totals 13 residues. Trimming stripped 1 base from V and 4 bases from J, with 6 bases between. This CDR3 is CASSLAGADTQYF. The CDR3 DNA reads as TGTGCCAGCAGCTTAGCGGGGGCAGATACGCAGTATTTT.